This TCR beta chain is from a study of OX40 agonist ivuxolimab in advanced cancers. Turning to the study itself: Partial responses were achieved by three patients, one with hepatocellular carcinoma and two with cutaneous melanoma.

Regarding this clone: The antigen is not known.

Study-level findings and limits: In the 0.1 to 3.0 mg/kg range, CD4+ and CD8+ blood T cells had expanded clonally by week 6. With doses of 0.1-3.0 mg/kg, partial responders showed among the lowest clonal expansion. CD8+ T cells averaged more expanded clones than CD4+.

Looked up from germline, CDR1 is LNHDA and CDR2 is SQIVND (reference sequence). The CDR3 has 14 residues. The germline V and J ends were trimmed by 9 bases and 6 bases, with 18 bases remaining between them. The data were produced by immunoSEQ multiplex PCR, yet TCRdb's version contains in-frame clones alone and is incomplete. Here the sample spans 30,000 to 35,000 clones, about three quarters being singletons. The starting material was CD4+ or CD8+ T cells sorted from blood, obtained in a trial of the OX40 agonist ivuxolimab. The receptor's source is an adult with an advanced solid tumor such as melanoma, head and neck, liver or kidney cancer. The V and J genes are TRBV19 and TRBJ1-5; tentative D call: TRBD1 (5 bases). CDR3 protein: CASRLAGEGQPQHF. The CDR3, as DNA: TGTGCCAGCCGCCTCGCGGGGGAGGGTCAGCCCCAGCATTTT.